This passage covers 28 T cell receptor beta chains from one sample sequenced in a study of CD8+ T cells in alopecia areata. Treatment given: oral pan-JAK inhibitor, 5-10 mg twice daily. After isolation, RNA underwent reverse transcription to generate cDNA as the sequencing template. Profiling relied on immunoSEQ multiplex PCR, and the TCRdb table lists in-frame clones only, not all of them. The sample lists 98,000 or so clones, approximately 66% occurring once. The source was CD8+ T cells sorted from blood, collected at week 4, from a patient treated with tofacitinib. These receptors all stem from a human donor with alopecia areata.

The rearrangement uses TRBV2 and TRBJ1-2, with a tentative D call TRBD1 (5 bases). The V gene's germline CDR1 is SNHLY and CDR2 FYNNEI. The ends were cut back, 8 bases at V and 5 bases at J, with 9 bases in the middle. The CDR3 has 11 residues. This CDR3 reads CASWGKYGYTF. CDR3 in DNA: TGTGCCAGCTGGGGGAAATATGGCTACACCTTC.

J is TRBJ2-1 and V is TRBV28, with 11 bases matching TRBD2. Per germline, CDR1 MDHEN and CDR2 SYDVKM. CDR3 size: 15 residues. V gave up 5 bases and J gave up 2 bases; unmatched junction bases: 2. CDR3 DNA: TGTGCCAGCAGTCCTAGCGGGAGGACCTACAATGAGCAGTTCTTC. Translating it yields CASSPSGRTYNEQFF.

This chain connects TRBV19 to TRBJ2-7; D remains ambiguous. Trimming took off 4 bases at V and 2 bases at J, with 9 bases between the two ends. Germline lookup yields CDR1 LNHDA and CDR2 SQIVND (reference sequence). This CDR3 comprises 13 residues. CDR3 region: CASSTGSAYEQYF. CDR3 DNA: TGTGCCAGTAGTACTGGGTCAGCCTACGAGCAGTACTTC.

This clone was detected a few times. The chain is built from TRBV27 and TRBJ2-3; the match to TRBD1 covers 7 bases. Germline trimming cut 5 bases from V and 0 bases from J; bases unmatched to any gene: 8. The CDR3 runs 16 residues. Per germline, CDR1 MNHEY and CDR2 SMNVEV (reference sequence). The CDR3 region has the DNA TGTGCCAGCAGTCTGACAGGGCCCCTTAGCACAGATACGCAGTATTTT. Encoded protein: CASSLTGPLSTDTQYF.

The chain carries TRBV10-3 and TRBJ2-7, with D possibly being TRBD2 (5 bases). The length of the CDR3 is 15 residues. Trimming took off 4 bases at V and 7 bases at J, with 20 bases between the two ends. CDR1 is ENHRY and CDR2 is SYGVKD in the germline V gene. CDR3 residues: CAISARREGPGEQYF. The CDR3 bases are TGTGCCATCAGTGCCCGCCGGGAAGGGCCTGGGGAGCAGTACTTC.

The chain carries TRBV2 and TRBJ2-1; possible D gene TRBD2, 5 bases. This CDR3 comprises 12 residues. Germline V gene sequence: CDR1 SNHLY, CDR2 FYNNEI. V was clipped by 1 base and J by 10 bases, with 8 bases between them. As DNA, the CDR3 is TGTGCCAGCAGTGAAGGCAGCGGCGAGCAGTTCTTC. Translating gives CASSEGSGEQFF.

Details on this clone: The same CDR3 also results from other DNA sequences found in this sample. This chain joins TRBV27 and TRBJ2-7; D gene uncertain. Trimming stripped 3 bases from V and 3 bases from J, with 6 bases between. Germline CDR1 reads MNHEY; CDR2 reads SMNVEV (reference sequence). The CDR3 runs 12 residues. CDR3 sequence (DNA): TGTGCCAGCAGTTTGGACGGCTACGAGCAGTACTTC. Amino acids: CASSLDGYEQYF.

The chain employs TRBV5-6 and TRBJ2-5; 8 bases line up with TRBD1. The V gene end was trimmed by 1 base and the J gene end by 2 bases; junction bases not matched to a gene: 4. The V gene's germline CDR1 is SGHDT and CDR2 YYEEEE. This CDR3 is 15 amino acids long. CDR3 sequence: CASSLLYRGQETQYF. The CDR3, as DNA: TGTGCCAGCAGCTTGCTATACAGGGGGCAAGAGACCCAGTACTTC.

This clone was found a few times. The chain couples TRBV7-9 to TRBJ2-3; perhaps TRBD1 as D (6 bases). Germline-derived CDR1 and CDR2 are SEHNR and FQNEAQ (reference sequence). The CDR3 covers 15 residues. V gave up 1 base and J gave up 2 bases, with 10 bases separating them. CDR3 DNA sequence: TGTGCCAGCAGCTTAGGAGGACAGAACACAGATACGCAGTATTTT. Translating gives CASSLGGQNTDTQYF.

This rearrangement joins TRBV27 to TRBJ2-7, with D possibly being TRBD1 (6 bases). The CDR3 sequence is 16 residues long. Per the germline V gene, CDR1 is MNHEY and CDR2 is SMNVEV (reference sequence). The ends were cut back, 5 bases at V and 6 bases at J, with 23 bases in the middle. The CDR3 region is CASSLIQGPRGSEQYF. The CDR3 coding sequence is TGTGCCAGCAGTCTTATACAGGGACCTCGGGGAAGCGAGCAGTACTTC.

The rearrangement uses TRBV4-1 and TRBJ1-5, with D unclear. Germline V lookup: CDR1 MGHRA, CDR2 YSYEKL. Trimming took off 2 bases at V and 5 bases at J, with 7 bases between the two ends. The CDR3 has 13 amino acids. The CDR3 nucleotides read TGCGCCAGCAGCCAATTTCGGGATCAGCCCCAGCATTTT. This gives the protein CASSQFRDQPQHF.

The chain carries TRBV27 and TRBJ2-2; no clear D gene. Germline CDR1 reads MNHEY; CDR2 reads SMNVEV (reference sequence). V lost 5 bases, J lost 7 bases, and 14 bases lay in between. The CDR3 is 14 residues long. The CDR3 protein is CASSPTAVGGELFF. As DNA, the CDR3 is TGTGCCAGCAGTCCAACCGCCGTCGGCGGGGAGCTGTTTTTT.

V and J are TRBV27 and TRBJ1-1; D is unresolved. V was clipped by 8 bases and J by 0 bases, with 13 bases between them. Germline CDR1 MNHEY, CDR2 SMNVEV (reference sequence). This CDR3 spans 14 amino acids. The CDR3 DNA reads TGTGCCAGCGCCGAACAAGGGATGAACACTGAAGCTTTCTTT. This translates into CASAEQGMNTEAFF.

The rearrangement joins TRBV4-3 to TRBJ2-1, with a tentative D call TRBD1 (7 bases). Trimming shortened V by 3 bases and J by 9 bases, and 15 bases separated the two germline ends. CDR1 and CDR2 from the germline V gene are LGHNA and YSLEER. This CDR3 comprises 14 residues. CDR3 coding DNA: TGCGCCAGCAGCCACACTTCAGGGGGGATTGAGCAGTTCTTC. It is translated as CASSHTSGGIEQFF.

V gene TRBV4-1 combines with J gene TRBJ1-4; possible D gene TRBD1, 5 bases. CDR1 is MGHRA and CDR2 is YSYEKL in the germline V gene. V dropped 3 bases and J dropped 6 bases, with 14 bases sitting between them. The CDR3 is 15 residues long. CDR3 sequence reads: CASSHFQGGDEKLFF. CDR3 bases: TGCGCCAGCAGCCACTTCCAGGGCGGCGATGAAAAACTGTTTTTT.

This clone was picked up one time. The rearrangement uses TRBV7-9 and TRBJ2-3; TRBD2 might be the D (6 bases). Trimming left V 3 bases short and J 1 base short, with 17 bases between. The CDR3 contains 17 residues. Per germline, CDR1 SEHNR and CDR2 FQNEAQ (reference sequence). As DNA, the CDR3 is TGTGCCAGCAGCTTGGGTATCTCTCCGGGAGGCACAGATACGCAGTATTTT. Translation: CASSLGISPGGTDTQYF.

The sample holds one count of this clone. The genes are TRBV7-3 and TRBJ1-1; D is ambiguous. This CDR3 region has 13 residues. Deletions cut 1 base from V and 9 bases from J, with 12 bases between. Germline CDR1 is SGHTA and CDR2 is FQGTGA. The CDR3, as DNA: TGTGCCAGCAGCTTAAATATAGGCCAACAAGCTTTCTTT. This gives the protein CASSLNIGQQAFF.

V gene TRBV29-1 combines with J gene TRBJ2-3, with TRBD2 as a possible D gene (6 bases). This CDR3 is 16 amino acids long. Germline CDR1 and CDR2: SQVTM and ANQGSEA. Trimming left V 0 bases short and J 1 base short, with 14 bases between. CDR3 sequence reads: CSVEDPLAGRTDTQYF. In DNA, the CDR3 is TGCAGCGTTGAAGACCCCCTGGCGGGGCGCACAGATACGCAGTATTTT.

The chain links TRBV30 to TRBJ1-1; TRBD1 matches at 8 bases. The V gene end was trimmed by 8 bases and the J gene end by 7 bases; junction bases not matched to a gene: 12. The CDR3 is made up of 13 amino acids. Germline CDR1 and CDR2: GTSNPN and SVGIG (reference sequence). The DNA of the CDR3 is TGTGCCACCTCGACAGGGGCCCGTGATGAAGCTTTCTTT. This gives the protein CATSTGARDEAFF.

This clone occurred a few times. This chain links TRBV2 with TRBJ2-1; 9 bases map to TRBD2. The V gene's germline CDR1 is SNHLY and CDR2 FYNNEI. This CDR3 contains 16 residues. V shed 4 bases and J 2 bases; nucleotides not matched to a gene: 6. For the CDR3, the DNA is TGTGCCAGCAGTGTTACCGGGACTAGCCCCTACAATGAGCAGTTCTTC. Its protein is CASSVTGTSPYNEQFF.

This clone was found a few times. The V gene is TRBV30, the J gene TRBJ2-1; 12 bases are a match to TRBD2. Germline loops: CDR1 GTSNPN, CDR2 SVGIG (reference sequence). This CDR3 has 18 residues. V lost 4 bases, J lost 5 bases, and 15 bases stayed unmatched. The CDR3 here is CAWIGRGRLAGAHNEQFF. The CDR3 region has the DNA TGTGCCTGGATAGGGAGGGGCAGACTAGCGGGAGCCCACAATGAGCAGTTCTTC.

V gene TRBV29-1 combines with J gene TRBJ2-7; TRBD1 is a possible D gene (5 bases). The CDR3 consists of 13 residues. The V end was cut by 4 bases, the J end by 1 base, with 11 bases between. CDR1 and CDR2 (germline): SQVTM, ANQGSEA. CDR3 in DNA: TGCAGCGTTGCCGCCAGGGAATCCTACGAGCAGTACTTC. It is translated as CSVAARESYEQYF.

This clone has more than one count but fewer than ten. The chain is built from TRBV4-3 and TRBJ2-7, with 12 bases matching TRBD1. CDR1 is LGHNA, CDR2 YSLEER, per germline. CDR3 size: 20 residues. J gave up 3 bases and V 0 bases, and 15 bases lay outside the gene matches. The CDR3 sequence: CASSQDSGTGGLSPLYEQYF. The CDR3 nucleotides are TGCGCCAGCAGCCAAGATTCTGGGACAGGGGGCTTATCCCCCCTCTACGAGCAGTACTTC.

The chain carries TRBV29-1 and TRBJ2-1; 7 bases align to TRBD2. The CDR3 sequence is 13 residues long. The germline gives CDR1 SQVTM, CDR2 ANQGSEA. V shed 3 bases, J shed 4 bases, and the junction held 3 bases outside the gene matches. CDR3 loop: CSVDAGEYNEQFF. CDR3 bases: TGCAGCGTTGACGCGGGGGAGTACAATGAGCAGTTCTTC.

V gene TRBV4-1 combines with J gene TRBJ2-1; 7 bases map to TRBD2. The CDR3 totals 14 residues. The V gene's germline CDR1 is MGHRA and CDR2 YSYEKL. Trimming at V came to 3 bases and at J to 3 bases, leaving 2 bases not matched to a gene. The CDR3 DNA reads as TGCGCCAGCAGCCAGAGCGGGGACTACAATGAGCAGTTCTTC. As protein: CASSQSGDYNEQFF.

V and J are TRBV27 and TRBJ2-1; 9 nucleotides line up with TRBD2. Germline V gene sequence: CDR1 MNHEY, CDR2 SMNVEV (reference sequence). Germline trimming cut 2 bases from V and 4 bases from J; bases unmatched to any gene: 3. The CDR3 consists of 15 residues. The CDR3 nucleotides are TGTGCCAGCAGTTTAGCGGGAGGGTTTTACAATGAGCAGTTCTTC. Translation: CASSLAGGFYNEQFF.

The chain uses TRBV5-1 and TRBJ1-2, with D possibly being TRBD1 (5 bases). Germline CDR1 and CDR2: SGHRS and YFSETQ. The V and J ends lost 0 bases and 2 bases respectively, with 11 bases between them. There are 15 residues in the CDR3. Here the CDR3 DNA reads TGCGCCAGCAGCTTGGCTGGGGGAAACAACTATGGCTACACCTTC. It yields the protein CASSLAGGNNYGYTF.

The chain employs TRBV30 and TRBJ2-3; D gene ambiguous. The CDR3 contains 14 residues. Germline lookup yields CDR1 GTSNPN and CDR2 SVGIG (reference sequence). Trimming stripped 0 bases from V and 0 bases from J, with 7 bases between. The CDR3 sequence: CAWSVSSSTDTQYF. The CDR3 nucleotides read TGTGCCTGGAGTGTCTCCAGCAGCACAGATACGCAGTATTTT.